The present TCR beta chain was sequenced within a study of vaccination effects on CD4 cells after COVID-19. Having been cultured for approximately ten days, the cells underwent CD4+ T cell isolation. Participants each got two BNT162b2 or mRNA-1273 vaccine doses. The healthy vaccine recipients, who had no prior SARS-CoV-2 infection, showed negative nucleocapsid antibodies. On day 3 and again on day 7, half the medium was replaced with IL-2 medium. Assay used: immunoSEQ multiplex PCR; TCRdb lists only in-frame clones, some missing. The data contain 43,000 or so clones, roughly two thirds of them seen just once; the ten biggest clones take up around 6.3%. Comment on this clone: Antigen: not known.

CDR3 length equals 16 residues. CDR1 and CDR2 from the germline V gene are WSHSY and SAAADI. V gave up 4 bases and J gave up 1 base, with 14 bases separating them. This chain links TRBV10-2 with TRBJ2-4, with D uncertain. Sample: CD4+ T cells from PBMCs cultured without peptide, taken after COVID-19 vaccination. The clonotype was recovered from a human donor who received a COVID-19 vaccine. In nucleotides, the CDR3 is TGCGCCAGCAGTGGGAGCCACCACATCGCCAAAAACATTCAGTACTTC. Protein product: CASSGSHHIAKNIQYF.